Following are 13 T cell receptor beta chains from one sample sequenced in a study of cytomegalovirus exposure and HLA in healthy donors. Sequencing used immunoSEQ multiplex PCR; TCRdb keeps in-frame clones, though not all of them. The profile shows 150,000 to 200,000 clones, about 90% of them singletons. Sequenced sample: PBMCs. These receptors were collected from a man aged 18 to 29 in good health and CMV-seropositive.

The rearrangement links TRBV5-6 to TRBJ1-2; unclear D gene. V lost 1 base and J lost 0, with 19 bases in between. Germline assignment: CDR1 SGHDT and CDR2 YYEEEE. The CDR3 runs to 18 residues. As DNA, the CDR3 is TGTGCCAGCAGCTTGTTCTCAGATGGCCTTCAGGCTAACTATGGCTACACCTTC. Translated: CASSLFSDGLQANYGYTF.

The chain links TRBV14 to TRBJ2-4; the D is unclear. This CDR3 has 12 residues. The germline V and J ends were trimmed by 0 bases and 11 bases, with 8 bases remaining between them. The germline CDR1 and CDR2 sequences are SGHDN and FVKESK. CDR3 sequence reads: CASSQDRVVQYF. The CDR3 coding sequence is TGTGCCAGCAGCCAAGACCGGGTGGTTCAGTACTTC.

The chain carries TRBV15 and TRBJ2-7; 7 bases fit TRBD1. The CDR3 runs to 16 residues. Looked up from germline, CDR1 is LNHNV and CDR2 is YYDKDF (reference sequence). J was trimmed by 4 bases and V by 3 bases; bases with no gene match: 12. This chain's CDR3 is CATSRDRTISGYEQYF. The CDR3 region has the DNA TGTGCCACCAGCAGGGACAGGACCATCTCGGGGTACGAGCAGTACTTC.

The chain links TRBV28 to TRBJ1-5, with D hard to call. The V gene's germline CDR1 is MDHEN and CDR2 SYDVKM. The CDR3 is 16 residues long. The ends were cut back, 8 bases at V and 1 base at J, with 18 bases in the middle. The CDR3 region has the DNA TGTGCCAGCGAGGACCCGGGAATCCGAAGCAATCAGCCCCAGCATTTT. It translates to CASEDPGIRSNQPQHF.

J is TRBJ2-3 and V is TRBV5-1; 9 bases agree with TRBD2. V lost 0 bases and J lost 2; bases outside the gene matches: 7. CDR1 and CDR2 (germline): SGHRS, YFSETQ. This CDR3 is 17 amino acids long. The CDR3 sequence is CASSLAAAGGPTDTQYF. The CDR3 DNA follows: TGCGCCAGCAGCTTGGCTGCGGCGGGAGGGCCCACAGATACGCAGTATTTT.

V is TRBV7-9 and J is TRBJ2-5; tentatively, D is TRBD2 (6 bases). From germline, CDR1 is SEHNR and CDR2 FQNEAQ (reference sequence). The CDR3 runs 13 residues. The V and J ends lost 11 bases and 2 bases respectively, with 15 bases between them. The CDR3 region has the DNA TGTGCCTGCCGCCTGGCGGGGCAAGAGACCCAGTACTTC. It yields the protein CACRLAGQETQYF.

The chain combines TRBV29-1 with TRBJ2-3; D gene uncertain. The germline gives CDR1 SQVTM, CDR2 ANQGSEA. The CDR3 covers 18 residues. The V end was cut by 0 bases, the J end by 5 bases, with 24 bases between. Here the CDR3 DNA reads TGCAGCGTTGAAGATCTCATTGGGCGTTCAGTCGCACAAGATACGCAGTATTTT. Translation: CSVEDLIGRSVAQDTQYF.

This sequence joins TRBV15 and TRBJ2-7; D unresolved. CDR1 LNHNV and CDR2 YYDKDF come from the germline V gene (reference sequence). V was clipped by 1 base and J by 3 bases, with 10 bases between them. CDR3 length: 14 amino acids. CDR3 sequence reads: CATSRGDTNYEQYF. CDR3 bases: TGTGCCACCAGCAGAGGTGACACAAACTACGAGCAGTACTTC.

The chain uses TRBV5-1 and TRBJ2-1; 7 nucleotides agree with TRBD1. J lost 2 bases, V lost 0 bases, and 2 bases had no gene match. Per germline, CDR1 SGHRS and CDR2 YFSETQ. The CDR3 spans 15 residues. Written as DNA, the CDR3 is TGCGCCAGCAGCTTGGGTGGACAGGCCTACAATGAGCAGTTCTTC. It codes for CASSLGGQAYNEQFF.

CDR3 DNA: TGTGCCAGCACCCTATTTCAGGGGGACACTGAAGCTTTCTTT. This translates into CASTLFQGDTEAFF. The gene calls are TRBV5-6 and TRBJ1-1; 7 bases match TRBD1. Trimming removed 6 bases from V and 3 bases from J; junction bases left unmatched: 8. The germline gives CDR1 SGHDT, CDR2 YYEEEE. The CDR3 runs to 14 residues.

This clone was detected a few times. The V and J genes are TRBV30 and TRBJ1-1, with 9 bases that match TRBD1. CDR3 length: 13 amino acids. Unmatched junction bases numbered 2, after V lost 2 bases and J lost 4 bases. Germline V gene data show CDR1 as GTSNPN and CDR2 as SVGIG (reference sequence). The CDR3 spells CAWSRTGVTEAFF. The CDR3 nucleotides read TGTGCCTGGAGTCGGACAGGGGTCACTGAAGCTTTCTTT.

The count of this clone is one. This chain joins TRBV10-3 and TRBJ1-2; D might be TRBD1 (6 bases). Per the germline V gene, CDR1 is ENHRY and CDR2 is SYGVKD. V was pared by 0 bases and J by 2 bases, with 16 bases between. This CDR3 is 17 amino acids long. The CDR3 protein is CAISESHRVLRNYGYTF. CDR3 nucleotides: TGTGCCATCAGTGAGTCCCACAGGGTCTTACGAAACTATGGCTACACCTTC.

This rearrangement joins TRBV19 to TRBJ2-7, with D perhaps matching TRBD1 (5 bases). In germline, CDR1 is LNHDA, CDR2 SQIVND (reference sequence). The CDR3 is 14 residues long. The V gene lost 1 base and the J gene lost 1 base, with 8 bases spanning the gap. The CDR3 nucleotides read TGTGCCAGTAGTATAGGGGGCTCTTCCTACGAGCAGTACTTC. Translation gives CASSIGGSSYEQYF.